This TCR beta chain was observed in a study of response to subunit inactivated influenza vaccine. This clonotype was picked up a small number of times. TCRdb ran MiXCR on the RT-PCR reads and lists one entry per CDR3 protein. Of around 190,000 distinct CDR3 sequences listed, 14% are singletons. Specimen: CD8+ T cells sorted from PBMCs, collected more than 4 days after vaccination. The sequence came from a man aged 50 to 59 who received an inactivated influenza vaccine.

The CDR3 DNA is TGTGCCAGCAGTTTTTTTGTGGGGCAGGGCTACGAGCAGTACTTC. This sequence encodes CASSFFVGQGYEQYF. The chain recombines TRBV28 with TRBJ2-7, with D maybe TRBD1 (5 bases). The CDR3 is 15 amino acids. Per germline, CDR1 MDHEN and CDR2 SYDVKM. V dropped 3 bases and J dropped 3 bases, with 15 bases sitting between them.